A selection of T cell receptor beta chains follows, all from one sample in a study of T cell responses to AZD1222 COVID-19 vaccine. Using immunoSEQ multiplex PCR, the repertoire was profiled, and TCRdb retains in-frame clones only, with some absent. The table includes about 63,000 clones, about 83% detected once. The sequencing used peripheral blood, collected 28 days after the second AZD1222 dose. The receptors here all came from an adult who received the AZD1222 COVID-19 vaccine. Each CDR3 is given with its conserved first and last residue.

V gene	J gene	CDR3 protein
TRBV6-4	TRBJ2-5	CASSVGEQETQYF
TRBV7-8	TRBJ1-5	CASGTIGNQPQHF
TRBV18	TRBJ1-1	CASSPPWDRRTYTEAFF
TRBV6-6	TRBJ2-7	CASSYLAGGPHEQYF
TRBV27	TRBJ2-1	CASSSLTSGWDNEQFF
TRBV7-2	TRBJ2-1	CASSLNSGGADEQFF
TRBV2	TRBJ1-1	CASRRRLGGDTEAFF
TRBV19	TRBJ2-1	CASTQGTGYNEQFF
TRBV7-9	TRBJ1-4	CASSSPPRDRTTNEKLFF
TRBV9	TRBJ1-3	CASNGQGIGNTIYF
TRBV5-3	TRBJ2-5	CARSLLGVELQETQYF
TRBV6-6	TRBJ2-7	CASSWDALGEQYF